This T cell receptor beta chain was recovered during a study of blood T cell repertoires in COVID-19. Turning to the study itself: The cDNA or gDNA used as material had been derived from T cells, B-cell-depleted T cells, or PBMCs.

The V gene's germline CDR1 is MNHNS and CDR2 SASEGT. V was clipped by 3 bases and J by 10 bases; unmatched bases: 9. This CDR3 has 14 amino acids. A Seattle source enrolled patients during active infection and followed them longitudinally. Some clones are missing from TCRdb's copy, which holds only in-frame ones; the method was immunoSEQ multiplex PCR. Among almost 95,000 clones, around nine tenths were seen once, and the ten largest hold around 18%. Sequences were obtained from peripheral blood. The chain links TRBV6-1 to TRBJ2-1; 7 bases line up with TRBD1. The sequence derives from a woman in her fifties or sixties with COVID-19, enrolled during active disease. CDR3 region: CASSEMQGVGEQFF. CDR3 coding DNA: TGTGCCAGCAGTGAGATGCAGGGGGTAGGGGAGCAGTTCTTC.